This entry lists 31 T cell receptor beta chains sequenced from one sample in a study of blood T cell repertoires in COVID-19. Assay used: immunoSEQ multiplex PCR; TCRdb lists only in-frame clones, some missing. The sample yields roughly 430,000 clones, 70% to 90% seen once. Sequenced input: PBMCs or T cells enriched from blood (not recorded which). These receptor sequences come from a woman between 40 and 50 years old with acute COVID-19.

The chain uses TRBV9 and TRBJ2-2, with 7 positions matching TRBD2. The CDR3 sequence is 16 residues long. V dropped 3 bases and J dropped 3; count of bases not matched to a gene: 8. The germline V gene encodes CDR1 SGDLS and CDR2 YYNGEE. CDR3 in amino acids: CASSADGGTHTGELFF. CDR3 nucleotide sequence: TGTGCCAGCAGCGCCGACGGGGGGACTCACACCGGGGAGCTGTTTTTT.

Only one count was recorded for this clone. The CDR3: CASSQTDTQYF. In DNA form, the CDR3 reads TGTGCCAGCAGTCAGACAGATACGCAGTATTTT. The chain carries TRBV12-3 or TRBV12-4 and TRBJ2-3, with D uncertain. Trimming pared 5 bases from V and 3 bases from J, leaving 3 bases between. There are 11 residues in the CDR3.

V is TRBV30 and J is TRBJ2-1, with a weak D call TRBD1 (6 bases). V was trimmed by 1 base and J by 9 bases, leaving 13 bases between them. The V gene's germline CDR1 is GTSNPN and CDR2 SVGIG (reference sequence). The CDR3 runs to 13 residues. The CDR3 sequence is CAWSGKGVAEQFF. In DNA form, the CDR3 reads TGTGCCTGGAGTGGTAAGGGGGTCGCTGAGCAGTTCTTC.

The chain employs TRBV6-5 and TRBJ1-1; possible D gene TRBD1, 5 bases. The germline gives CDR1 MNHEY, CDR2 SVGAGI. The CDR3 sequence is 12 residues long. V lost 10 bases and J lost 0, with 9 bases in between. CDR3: CATSRVNTEAFF. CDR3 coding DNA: TGTGCCACCTCCAGGGTGAACACTGAAGCTTTCTTT.

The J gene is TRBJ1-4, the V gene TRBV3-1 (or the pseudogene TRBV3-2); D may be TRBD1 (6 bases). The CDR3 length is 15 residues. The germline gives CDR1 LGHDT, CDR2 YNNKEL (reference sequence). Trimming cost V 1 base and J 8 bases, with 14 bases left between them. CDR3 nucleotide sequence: TGTGCCAGCAGCCAAGTGGGGGGGCTGGGAGAAAAACTGTTTTTT. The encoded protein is CASSQVGGLGEKLFF.

CDR3 sequence: CASSQGQTGELFF. The CDR3 coding sequence is TGTGCCAGCAGCCAAGGGCAGACCGGGGAGCTGTTTTTT. This chain joins TRBV3-1 (or the pseudogene TRBV3-2) and TRBJ2-2; the D is unclear. The germline CDR1 and CDR2 sequences are LGHDT and YNNKEL (reference sequence). The germline V and J ends were trimmed by 1 base and 5 bases, with 5 bases remaining between them. CDR3 length: 13 amino acids.

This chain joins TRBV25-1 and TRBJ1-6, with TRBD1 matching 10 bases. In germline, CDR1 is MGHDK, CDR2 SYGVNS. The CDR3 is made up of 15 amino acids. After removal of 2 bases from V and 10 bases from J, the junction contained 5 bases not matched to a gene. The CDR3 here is CASSEAGTGASPLHF. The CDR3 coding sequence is TGTGCCAGCAGTGAAGCCGGGACAGGGGCCTCACCCCTCCACTTT.

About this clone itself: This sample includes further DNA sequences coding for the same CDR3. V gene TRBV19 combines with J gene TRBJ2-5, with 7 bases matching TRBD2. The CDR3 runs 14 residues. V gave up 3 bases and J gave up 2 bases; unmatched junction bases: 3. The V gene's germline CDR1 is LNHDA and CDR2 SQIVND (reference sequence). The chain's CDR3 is CASSMGGAQETQYF. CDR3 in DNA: TGTGCCAGTAGTATGGGAGGGGCGCAAGAGACCCAGTACTTC.

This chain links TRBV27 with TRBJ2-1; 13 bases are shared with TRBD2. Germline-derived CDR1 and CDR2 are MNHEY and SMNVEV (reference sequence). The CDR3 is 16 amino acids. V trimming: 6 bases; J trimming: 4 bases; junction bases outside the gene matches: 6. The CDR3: CASSQLAGGMYNEQFF. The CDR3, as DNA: TGTGCCAGCAGCCAACTAGCGGGGGGGATGTACAATGAGCAGTTCTTC.

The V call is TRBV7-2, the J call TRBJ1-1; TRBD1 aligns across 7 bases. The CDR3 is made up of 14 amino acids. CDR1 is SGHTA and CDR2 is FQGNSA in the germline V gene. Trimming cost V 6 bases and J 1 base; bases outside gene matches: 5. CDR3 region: CASRLGTANTEAFF. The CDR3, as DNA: TGTGCCAGCAGACTAGGGACAGCGAACACTGAAGCTTTCTTT.

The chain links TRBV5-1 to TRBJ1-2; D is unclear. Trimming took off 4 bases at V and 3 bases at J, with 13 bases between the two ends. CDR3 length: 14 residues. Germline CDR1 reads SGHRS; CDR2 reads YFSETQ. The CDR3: CASSPNGKDYGYTF. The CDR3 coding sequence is TGCGCCAGCAGCCCCAATGGCAAAGACTATGGCTACACCTTC.

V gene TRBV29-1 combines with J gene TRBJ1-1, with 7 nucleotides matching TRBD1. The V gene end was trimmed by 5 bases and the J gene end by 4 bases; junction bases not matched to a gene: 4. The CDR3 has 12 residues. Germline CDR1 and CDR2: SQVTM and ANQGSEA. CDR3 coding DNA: TGCAGCGTTTACAGGGGCCCCACTGAAGCTTTCTTT. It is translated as CSVYRGPTEAFF.

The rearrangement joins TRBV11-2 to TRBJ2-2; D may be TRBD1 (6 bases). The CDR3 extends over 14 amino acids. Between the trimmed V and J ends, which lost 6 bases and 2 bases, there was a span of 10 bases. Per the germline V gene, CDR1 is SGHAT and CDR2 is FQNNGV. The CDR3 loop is CASSQGTNTGELFF. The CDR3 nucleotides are TGTGCCAGCAGTCAGGGGACAAACACCGGGGAGCTGTTTTTT.

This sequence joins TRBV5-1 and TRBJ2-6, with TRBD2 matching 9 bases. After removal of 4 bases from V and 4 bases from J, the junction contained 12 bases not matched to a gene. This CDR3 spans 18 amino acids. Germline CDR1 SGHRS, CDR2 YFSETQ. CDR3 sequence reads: CASSPRAGGRSGANVLTF. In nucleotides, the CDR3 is TGCGCCAGCAGCCCGCGGGCGGGGGGGCGGTCAGGGGCCAACGTCCTGACTTTC.

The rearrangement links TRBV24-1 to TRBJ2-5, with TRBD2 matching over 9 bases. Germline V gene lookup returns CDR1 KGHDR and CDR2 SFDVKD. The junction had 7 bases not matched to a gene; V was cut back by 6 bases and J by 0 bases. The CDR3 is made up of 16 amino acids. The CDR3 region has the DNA TGTGCCACCAGTAGGCCGAGCGGGGGGTACCAAGAGACCCAGTACTTC. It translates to CATSRPSGGYQETQYF.

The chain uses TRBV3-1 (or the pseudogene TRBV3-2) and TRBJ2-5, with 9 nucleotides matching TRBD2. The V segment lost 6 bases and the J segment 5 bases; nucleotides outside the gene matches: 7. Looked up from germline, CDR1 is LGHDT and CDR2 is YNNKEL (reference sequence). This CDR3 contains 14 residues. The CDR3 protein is CASSLRGGAETQYF. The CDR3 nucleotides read TGTGCCAGCAGTCTTCGCGGGGGGGCGGAGACCCAGTACTTC.

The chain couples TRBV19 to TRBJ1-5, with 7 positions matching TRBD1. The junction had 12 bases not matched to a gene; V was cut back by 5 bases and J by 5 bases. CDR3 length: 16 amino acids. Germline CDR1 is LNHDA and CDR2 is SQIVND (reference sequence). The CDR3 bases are TGTGCCAGTAGTGTAACAGGGGCGCCCGGGGATCAGCCCCAGCATTTT. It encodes CASSVTGAPGDQPQHF.

The CDR3 nucleotides are TGTGCTAGTGGTTTGTCAGGGGACACTGAAGCTTTCTTT. It is translated as CASGLSGDTEAFF. The chain links TRBV12-5 to TRBJ1-1; possible D gene TRBD1, 6 bases. Germline V CDR1 and CDR2: LGHNT, FRNRAP. Trimming removed 2 bases at V and 3 bases at J, with 7 bases between. CDR3 size: 13 residues.

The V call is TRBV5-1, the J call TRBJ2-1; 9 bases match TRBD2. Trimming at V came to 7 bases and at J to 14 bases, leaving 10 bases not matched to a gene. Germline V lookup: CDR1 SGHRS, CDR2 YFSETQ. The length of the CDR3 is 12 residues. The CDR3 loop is CASHLAGGHEFF. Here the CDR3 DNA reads TGCGCCAGCCATCTTGCGGGGGGGCATGAGTTCTTC.

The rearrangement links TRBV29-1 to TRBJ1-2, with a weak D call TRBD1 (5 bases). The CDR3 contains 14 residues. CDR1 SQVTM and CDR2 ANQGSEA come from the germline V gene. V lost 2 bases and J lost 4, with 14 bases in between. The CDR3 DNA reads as TGCAGCGTTGAAAGGTCAACAGGCCCCTATGGCTACACCTTC. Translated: CSVERSTGPYGYTF.

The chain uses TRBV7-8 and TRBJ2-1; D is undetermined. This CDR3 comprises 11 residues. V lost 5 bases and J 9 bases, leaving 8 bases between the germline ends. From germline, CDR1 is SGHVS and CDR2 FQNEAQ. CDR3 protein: CASSLLSEQFF. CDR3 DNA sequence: TGTGCCAGCAGCCTCCTCAGTGAGCAGTTCTTC.

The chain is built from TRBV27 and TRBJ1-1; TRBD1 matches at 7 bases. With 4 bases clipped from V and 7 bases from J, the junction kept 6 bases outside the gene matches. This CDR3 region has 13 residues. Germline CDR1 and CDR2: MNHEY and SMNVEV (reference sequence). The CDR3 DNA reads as TGTGCCAGCAGTTGGACCGGGACAGTTGAAGCTTTCTTT. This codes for CASSWTGTVEAFF.

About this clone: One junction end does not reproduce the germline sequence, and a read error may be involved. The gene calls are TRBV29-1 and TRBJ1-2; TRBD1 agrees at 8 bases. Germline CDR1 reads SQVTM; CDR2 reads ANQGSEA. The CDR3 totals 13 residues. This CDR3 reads CSVEGDRSYSYTF. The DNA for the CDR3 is TGCAGCGTTGAAGGGGACAGGTCCTATAGCTACACCTTC.

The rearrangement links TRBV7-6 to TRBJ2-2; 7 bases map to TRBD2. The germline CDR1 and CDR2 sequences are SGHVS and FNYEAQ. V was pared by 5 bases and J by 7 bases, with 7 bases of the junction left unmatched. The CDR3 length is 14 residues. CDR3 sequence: CASSGGAGVGELFF. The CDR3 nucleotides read TGTGCCAGCAGCGGAGGGGCGGGGGTCGGGGAGCTGTTTTTT.

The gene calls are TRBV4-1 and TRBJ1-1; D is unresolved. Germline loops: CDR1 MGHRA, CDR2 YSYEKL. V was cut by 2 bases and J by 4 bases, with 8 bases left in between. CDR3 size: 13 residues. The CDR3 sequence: CASSQSPSTEAFF. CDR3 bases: TGCGCCAGCAGCCAATCCCCGAGCACTGAAGCTTTCTTT.

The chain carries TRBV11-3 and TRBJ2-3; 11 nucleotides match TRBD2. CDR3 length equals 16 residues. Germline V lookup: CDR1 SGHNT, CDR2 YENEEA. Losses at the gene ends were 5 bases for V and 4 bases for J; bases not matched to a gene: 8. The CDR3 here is CASSPSTSGGPDTQYF. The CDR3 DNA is TGTGCCAGCAGCCCCTCCACTAGCGGGGGTCCAGATACGCAGTATTTT.

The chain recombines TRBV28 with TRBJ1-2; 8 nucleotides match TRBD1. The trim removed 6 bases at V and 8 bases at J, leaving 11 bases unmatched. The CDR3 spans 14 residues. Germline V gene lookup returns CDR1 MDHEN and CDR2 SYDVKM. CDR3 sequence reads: CASRGEGTGSGYTF. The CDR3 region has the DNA TGTGCCAGCAGGGGGGAAGGGACAGGATCAGGCTACACCTTC.

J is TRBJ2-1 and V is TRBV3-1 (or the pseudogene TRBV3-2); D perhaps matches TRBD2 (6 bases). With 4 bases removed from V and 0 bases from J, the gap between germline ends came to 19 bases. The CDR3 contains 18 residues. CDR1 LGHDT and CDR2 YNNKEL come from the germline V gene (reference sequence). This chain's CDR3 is CASSRIRSSDSSYNEQFF. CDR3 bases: TGTGCCAGCAGCCGAATCCGATCTAGCGACAGCTCCTACAATGAGCAGTTCTTC.

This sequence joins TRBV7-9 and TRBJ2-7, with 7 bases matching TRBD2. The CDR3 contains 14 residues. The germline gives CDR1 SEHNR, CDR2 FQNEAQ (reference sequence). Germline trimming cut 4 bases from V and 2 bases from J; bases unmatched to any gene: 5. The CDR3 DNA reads TGTGCCAGCAGCTCCCTGGGGGGGACCTACGAGCAGTACTTC. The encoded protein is CASSSLGGTYEQYF.

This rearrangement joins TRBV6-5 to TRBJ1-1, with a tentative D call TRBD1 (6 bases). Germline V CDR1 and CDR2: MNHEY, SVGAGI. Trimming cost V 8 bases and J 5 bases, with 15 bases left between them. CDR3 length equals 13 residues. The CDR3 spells CASGRGGITEAFF. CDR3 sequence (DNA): TGTGCCAGCGGGAGGGGGGGGATTACTGAAGCTTTCTTT.

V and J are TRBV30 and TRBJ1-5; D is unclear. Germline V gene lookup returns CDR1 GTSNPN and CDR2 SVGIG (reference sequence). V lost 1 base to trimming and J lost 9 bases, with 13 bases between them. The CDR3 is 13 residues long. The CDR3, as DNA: TGTGCCTGGAGTGAAGAGGGTAATAGGCCCCAGCATTTT. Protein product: CAWSEEGNRPQHF.